The 25 T cell receptor beta chains presented below share a single source sample, sequenced in a study of T-cell memory formation after mild COVID-19. MiXCR was run by TCRdb on the 5' RACE reads, yielding one entry per CDR3 protein. Among 360,000 or so distinct CDR3 sequences listed, approximately 29% were seen once. The sequencing input was PBMCs or a T cell subset sorted from them (not recorded which). All receptors derive from an adult woman who had mild COVID-19 (a few samples of this study predate the infection). Cell type and time point are not known.

The chain is built from TRBV12-1 and TRBJ2-3; the DNA was not used to check the table's D call, TRBD2. TRBV12-1 is a documented pseudogene. This CDR3 is 19 amino acids long. CDR3 DNA: TGTGCCAGCAGCTGCTCCGGGACTAGCGGGAGAGTGATCACAGATACGCAGTATTTT. This encodes CASSCSGTSGRVITDTQYF.

The chain recombines TRBV7-2 with TRBJ2-5; 13 bases align to TRBD2. Germline V gives CDR1 SGHTA, CDR2 FQGNSA. With 1 base clipped from V and 1 base from J, the junction kept 3 bases outside the gene matches. The CDR3 consists of 17 residues. CDR3 sequence reads: CASSLGGTSGVQETQYF. DNA for the CDR3: TGTGCCAGCAGCTTAGGGGGGACTAGCGGGGTCCAAGAGACCCAGTACTTC. The full variable domain, completed using reference TRBV7-2 and TRBJ2-5, is GAGVSQSPSNKVTEKGKDVELRCDPISGHTALYWYRQSLGQGLEFLIYFQGNSAPDKSGLPSDRFSAERTGGSVSTLTIQRTQQEDSAVYLCASSLGGTSGVQETQYFGPGTRLLVL.

The sample holds a few counts of this clonotype. V is TRBV20-1 and J is TRBJ2-3; D uncertain. Germline CDR1 and CDR2: DFQATT and SNEGSKA (reference sequence). The CDR3 is made up of 13 amino acids. The ends were cut back, 5 bases at V and 4 bases at J, with 13 bases in the middle. CDR3 bases: TGCAGTGCTGTGGAGAGTGGCCCAGATACGCAGTATTTT. Translation gives CSAVESGPDTQYF.

The gene calls are TRBV20-1 and TRBJ2-7; D gene unclear. Germline CDR1 and CDR2: DFQATT and SNEGSKA (reference sequence). V dropped 0 bases and J dropped 6 bases, with 12 bases sitting between them. This CDR3 has 13 residues. CDR3 sequence reads: CSARDTDSLEQYF. The CDR3 DNA reads TGCAGTGCTAGAGATACAGACTCCCTCGAGCAGTACTTC.

This sequence joins TRBV12-3 or TRBV12-4 and TRBJ2-3; D ambiguous. Trimming cost V 4 bases and J 6 bases, with 14 bases left between them. The CDR3 consists of 14 residues. The CDR3 here is CASSSGPASDTQYF. DNA of the CDR3: TGTGCCAGCAGTTCGGGCCCGGCGTCGGATACGCAGTATTTT.

The chain combines TRBV5-1 with TRBJ1-1; 9 bases are a match to TRBD1. Germline CDR1 is SGHRS and CDR2 is YFSETQ. The CDR3 length is 13 residues. V lost 4 bases, J lost 12 bases, and 10 bases stayed unmatched. The chain's CDR3 is CASSPGTGQVPFF. Written as DNA, the CDR3 is TGCGCCAGCAGCCCCGGGACAGGGCAGGTCCCTTTCTTT.

CDR3 coding DNA: TGTGCCACCAAATCGGGGGGAGGTTACGAGCAGTACTTC. As protein: CATKSGGGYEQYF. The J gene is TRBJ2-7, the V gene TRBV7-2, with TRBD2 identical over 7 bases. The V and J ends lost 10 bases and 4 bases, in that order; junction bases with no gene match: 10. From germline, CDR1 is SGHTA and CDR2 FQGNSA. The CDR3 is made up of 13 amino acids.

J is TRBJ2-1 and V is TRBV5-1; 13 bases align to TRBD2. The junction had 12 bases not matched to a gene; V was cut back by 0 bases and J by 9 bases. This CDR3 region has 18 residues. CDR1 SGHRS and CDR2 YFSETQ come from the germline V gene. The DNA of the CDR3 is TGCGCCAGCAGCTTGGACGGACTAGCGGGAGATGTATTCGGTGAGCAGTTCTTC. Amino acid sequence: CASSLDGLAGDVFGEQFF.

The chain has TRBV6-2 or TRBV6-3 and TRBJ2-1, with TRBD2 as a possible D gene (6 bases). There are 17 residues in the CDR3. The germline V gene encodes CDR1 MNHEY and CDR2 SVGEGT. Between the trimmed V and J ends, which lost 0 bases and 4 bases, there was a span of 16 bases. The chain's CDR3 is CASSYSVLASAYNEQFF. In DNA form, the CDR3 reads TGTGCCAGCAGTTACTCGGTTCTGGCTAGCGCTTACAATGAGCAGTTCTTC.

V is TRBV19 and J is TRBJ1-4, with a possible D match to TRBD1 (5 bases). This CDR3 is built from 12 residues. The germline V gene has CDR1 LNHDA and CDR2 SQIVND (reference sequence). V was shortened by 5 bases and J by 13 bases, with 14 bases between the two germline ends. The CDR3 DNA reads as TGTGCCAGTAGTCTCCCCCACCAGGGACTGTTTTTT. It is translated as CASSLPHQGLFF.

The chain is built from TRBV20-1 and TRBJ2-2, with TRBD1 identical over 7 bases. The CDR3 is 16 residues long. In germline, CDR1 is DFQATT, CDR2 SNEGSKA (reference sequence). The junction had 10 bases not matched to a gene; V was cut back by 1 base and J by 5 bases. CDR3 bases: TGCAGTGCTAGAGGCCGTCCCCAGGGGGTAACCGGGGAGCTGTTTTTT. Its translation: CSARGRPQGVTGELFF.

This clonotype was detected once. The V gene is TRBV7-9, the J gene TRBJ1-1; D is uncertain. Trimming left V 6 bases short and J 5 bases short, with 10 bases between. The CDR3 runs 12 residues. Germline V gene sequence: CDR1 SEHNR, CDR2 FQNEAQ (reference sequence). CDR3 DNA sequence: TGTGCCAGCAGAGTAATTGGGACTGAAGCTTTCTTT. Protein product: CASRVIGTEAFF. Drawing the rest from reference TRBV7-9 and TRBJ1-1, the complete variable domain is DTGVSQNPRHKITKRGQNVTFRCDPISEHNRLYWYRQTLGQGPEFLTYFQNEAQLEKSRLLSDRFSAERPKGSFSTLEIQRTEQGDSAMYLCASRVIGTEAFFGQGTRLTVV.

J is TRBJ1-1 and V is TRBV6-2 or TRBV6-3; no definite D call. Trimming left V 6 bases short and J 1 base short, with 12 bases between. The germline V gene encodes CDR1 MNHEY and CDR2 SVGEGT. There are 14 residues in the CDR3. The CDR3 coding sequence is TGTGCCAGCAGCACCCAGACGGGGAACACTGAAGCTTTCTTT. It specifies CASSTQTGNTEAFF.

The rearrangement joins TRBV18 to TRBJ2-3; D not resolved. V lost 2 bases, J lost 6 bases, and 6 bases lay in between. The CDR3 covers 12 residues. Germline loops: CDR1 KGHSH, CDR2 LQKENI. The chain's CDR3 is CASSPKGDTQYF. The CDR3 nucleotides are TGTGCCAGCTCACCAAAAGGGGATACGCAGTATTTT.

V usage is TRBV2 and J usage is TRBJ2-2; D could derive from TRBD1 or TRBD2 (5 bases each). Trimming took 5 bases from V and 7 from J, leaving 11 bases between them. From germline, CDR1 is SNHLY and CDR2 FYNNEI. This CDR3 spans 13 amino acids. The CDR3, as DNA: TGTGCCAGCAGTCTCTCGGGGCACGGGGAGCTGTTTTTT. Translation: CASSLSGHGELFF.

This clonotype has only a few counts. CDR3 nucleotides: TGTGCCAGCAGTCAGCCGGGGGAGCAGTACTTC. Its translation is CASSQPGEQYF. The chain links TRBV6-6 to TRBJ2-7; D is perhaps TRBD2 (5 bases). The CDR3 is 11 residues long. Germline lookup yields CDR1 MNHNY and CDR2 SVGAGI (reference sequence). The V and J ends lost 5 bases and 7 bases respectively, with 9 bases between them.

This rearrangement joins TRBV29-1 to TRBJ2-2; D is unclear. V lost 2 bases, J lost 1 base, and 20 bases lay in between. Germline values: CDR1 SQVTM, CDR2 ANQGSEA. This CDR3 has 18 residues. CDR3 protein: CSVEQAIDPIRNTGELFF. As DNA, the CDR3 is TGCAGCGTTGAACAGGCCATCGATCCCATCCGGAACACCGGGGAGCTGTTTTTT.

The gene calls are TRBV6-2 or TRBV6-3 and TRBJ2-1; TRBD2 matches at 14 bases. V lost 4 bases to trimming and J lost 0 bases; unmatched junction nucleotides: 5. Germline assignment: CDR1 MNHEY and CDR2 SVGEGT. This CDR3 has 18 amino acids. Here the CDR3 reads CASSSTSGRGVSYNEQFF. The DNA of the CDR3 is TGTGCCAGCAGTTCGACTAGCGGGAGGGGTGTCTCCTACAATGAGCAGTTCTTC.

In this sample, this clonotype turned up a few times. V and J are TRBV20-1 and TRBJ2-1; D is undetermined. V was shortened by 6 bases and J by 0 bases, with 9 bases between the two germline ends. CDR1 and CDR2 from the germline V gene are DFQATT and SNEGSKA (reference sequence). The CDR3 is 13 amino acids. The CDR3 nucleotides are TGCAGTGCCGGGCGCGGCTCCTACAATGAGCAGTTCTTC. Its protein is CSAGRGSYNEQFF.

This clonotype has a handful of counts. V gene TRBV12-3 or TRBV12-4 combines with J gene TRBJ1-1, with D perhaps matching TRBD1 (6 bases). This CDR3 is built from 14 residues. V lost 4 bases to trimming and J lost 3 bases, with 12 bases between them. The CDR3 coding sequence is TGTGCCAGCAGTTCCAGGGGTCGGGACACTGAAGCTTTCTTT. This sequence encodes CASSSRGRDTEAFF.

The chain has TRBV12-3 or TRBV12-4 and TRBJ2-2; D might be TRBD1 (5 bases). V shed 2 bases and J shed 4 bases, with 11 bases lying between them. The CDR3 loop spans 15 amino acids. Written as DNA, the CDR3 is TGTGCCAGCAGTTTAATTCTAGGGGTCACCGGGGAGCTGTTTTTT. Residues: CASSLILGVTGELFF.

This clonotype was seen a few times. The chain combines TRBV19 with TRBJ2-7, with 7 nucleotides matching TRBD1. After removal of 5 bases from V and 2 bases from J, the junction contained 6 bases not matched to a gene. Looked up from germline, CDR1 is LNHDA and CDR2 is SQIVND (reference sequence). There are 14 residues in the CDR3. CDR3 sequence reads: CASSPRGQTYEQYF. DNA for the CDR3: TGTGCCAGTAGTCCTAGGGGGCAAACCTACGAGCAGTACTTC.

This clonotype turned up a few times. The rearrangement joins TRBV19 to TRBJ2-1; a possible D gene is TRBD2 (6 bases). The V and J ends lost 7 bases and 10 bases respectively, with 20 bases between them. This CDR3 contains 14 residues. Germline V gives CDR1 LNHDA, CDR2 SQIVND (reference sequence). Written as DNA, the CDR3 is TGTGCCAGTACCTCGGGACTGGACGTGGGGGAGCAGTTCTTC. It yields the protein CASTSGLDVGEQFF.

This clonotype showed up just a few times. This rearrangement joins TRBV12-3 or TRBV12-4 to TRBJ1-6; TRBD1 agrees at 8 bases. The CDR3 totals 16 residues. The V and J ends lost 3 bases and 11 bases, in that order; junction bases with no gene match: 12. The CDR3 DNA reads TGTGCCAGCAGTTTTGACAGGGGCGTGAATTTAACACCCCTCCACTTT. Translation gives CASSFDRGVNLTPLHF.

This chain joins TRBV7-9 and TRBJ1-1; 12 nucleotides line up with TRBD1. The ends lost 5 bases at V and 10 bases at J; junction bases unmatched: 11. The CDR3 totals 15 residues. Germline values: CDR1 SEHNR, CDR2 FQNEAQ (reference sequence). The CDR3 coding sequence is TGTGCCAGCAGCCCATCCTCGGGACAGGGGGCCTTAGCTTTCTTT. This translates into CASSPSSGQGALAFF.